The rows below give T cell receptor beta chains drawn from one sample of a study of T cells in localized non-small cell lung cancer. The assay was immunoSEQ multiplex PCR, and TCRdb's table has in-frame clones only and misses some. Of around 83,000 clones listed, around three quarters are singletons. Sequences were derived from PBMCs, sampled before any cancer treatment. These receptors were taken from a man between 35 and 75 years old with stage II squamous cell lung carcinoma. CDR3s include the opening cysteine and the closing phenylalanine or tryptophan. The order of the fields is V gene, D gene, J gene, CDR3 protein, CDR3 DNA. The D gene is left open where the match is weak.

V: TRBV7-9
D: -
J: TRBJ2-7
CDR3: CASSFRELYEQYF
DNA: TGTGCCAGCAGCTTCCGGGAACTCTACGAGCAGTACTTC

V: TRBV6-1
D: -
J: TRBJ2-3
CDR3: CASSSTLSSTDTQYF
DNA: TGTGCCAGCAGTTCAACCCTTTCTAGCACAGATACGCAGTATTTT

V: TRBV18
D: TRBD2
J: TRBJ2-3
CDR3: CASSLGLAGVTDTQYF
DNA: TGTGCCAGCTCACTGGGACTAGCGGGAGTCACAGATACGCAGTATTTT

V: TRBV7-9
D: -
J: TRBJ2-3
CDR3: CASSFAAASTDTQYF
DNA: TGTGCCAGCAGCTTCGCGGCGGCTAGCACAGATACGCAGTATTTT

V: TRBV7-3
D: -
J: TRBJ1-1
CDR3: CASSLIAGSTEAFF
DNA: TGTGCCAGCAGCTTAATAGCAGGGAGCACTGAAGCTTTCTTT

V: TRBV6-1
D: -
J: TRBJ1-6
CDR3: CASSEREKRSYNSPLHF
DNA: TGTGCCAGCAGTGAACGAGAGAAGAGATCCTATAATTCACCCCTCCACTTT

V: TRBV5-1
D: TRBD1
J: TRBJ1-1
CDR3: CASSSSDRRNTEAFF
DNA: TGCGCCAGCAGCTCCTCGGACAGGAGGAACACTGAAGCTTTCTTT

V: TRBV27
D: -
J: TRBJ2-6
CDR3: CASSLGGANVLTF
DNA: TGTGCCAGCAGTTTAGGGGGGGCCAACGTCCTGACTTTC

V: TRBV7-8
D: -
J: TRBJ2-3
CDR3: CASSGTRWADTQYF
DNA: TGTGCCAGCAGCGGTACTCGGTGGGCAGATACGCAGTATTTT

V: TRBV19
D: TRBD1
J: TRBJ2-7
CDR3: CASRGTGGDYEQYF
DNA: TGTGCCAGTAGAGGGACAGGGGGCGACTACGAGCAGTACTTC